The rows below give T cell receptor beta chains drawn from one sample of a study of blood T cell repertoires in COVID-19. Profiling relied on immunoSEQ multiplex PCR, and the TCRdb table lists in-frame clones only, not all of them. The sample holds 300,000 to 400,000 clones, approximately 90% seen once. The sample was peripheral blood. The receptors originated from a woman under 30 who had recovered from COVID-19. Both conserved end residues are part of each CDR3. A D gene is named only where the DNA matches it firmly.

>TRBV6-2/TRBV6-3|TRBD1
CASSPWTGSGTQYF
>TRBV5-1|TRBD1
CASSPTGGQVMNTEAFF
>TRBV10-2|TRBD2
CASSEAAGFNEQFF
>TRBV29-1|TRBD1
CSVIPSPGQGLPTNEKLFF
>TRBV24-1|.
CATSSGRYNEQFF
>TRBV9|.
CASSPRGGQETQYF
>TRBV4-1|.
CASSQAHSSGNTIYF
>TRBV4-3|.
CASSQDQENTEAFF
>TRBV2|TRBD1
CASSPGQGNSNQPQHF
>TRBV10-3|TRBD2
CAISAGTSGRADTQYF
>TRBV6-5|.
CASSYGQNSGNTIYF
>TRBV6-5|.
CASSPVGASNQPQHF
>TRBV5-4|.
CASSGGAGFRNEKLFF
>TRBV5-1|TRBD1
CASSLAGTGAYGYTF
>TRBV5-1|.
CASRPRGLNTEAFF
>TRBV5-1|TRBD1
CASSRDRTYGYTF
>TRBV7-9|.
CASSFSRWGLDEQFF
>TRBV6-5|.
CASRGADGAFF
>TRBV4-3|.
CASSTGIRAGANVLTF
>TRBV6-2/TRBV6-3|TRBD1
CASSYRFRDRTYSGANVLTF
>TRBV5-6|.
CASSFSPASSGNTIYF
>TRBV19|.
CASSFGLPYNEQFF
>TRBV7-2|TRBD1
CASSSDRGPNYGYTF
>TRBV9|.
CASSLEENSPLHF
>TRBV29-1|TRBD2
CSVPWGASGTYNEQFF
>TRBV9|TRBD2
CASSVGELAAYNEQFF
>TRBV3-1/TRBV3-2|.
CASSSPARVGARSGANVLTF
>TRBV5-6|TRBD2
CATTTSGRANTGELFF
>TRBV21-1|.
CASSKSLAREEDTQYF
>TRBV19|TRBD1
CASSRTGGGTEAFF
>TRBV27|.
CASSLTREDGGYTF
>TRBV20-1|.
CSAETGDFAFF
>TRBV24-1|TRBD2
CATSDLRISGTDEQFF
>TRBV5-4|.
CASSSHTTNEKLFF
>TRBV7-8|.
CASSENMNTEAFF
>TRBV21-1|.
CASSNGPGGQGDTQYF
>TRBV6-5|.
CASSYLPGVNTEAFF
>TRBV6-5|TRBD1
CASRRGQGARAFF
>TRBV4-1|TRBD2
CASSQFTGGPYNEQFF
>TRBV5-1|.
CASSPGAGPSEAFF
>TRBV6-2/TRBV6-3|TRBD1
CASSRGTGEITGELFF
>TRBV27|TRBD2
CASRGAGAGSYNEQFF